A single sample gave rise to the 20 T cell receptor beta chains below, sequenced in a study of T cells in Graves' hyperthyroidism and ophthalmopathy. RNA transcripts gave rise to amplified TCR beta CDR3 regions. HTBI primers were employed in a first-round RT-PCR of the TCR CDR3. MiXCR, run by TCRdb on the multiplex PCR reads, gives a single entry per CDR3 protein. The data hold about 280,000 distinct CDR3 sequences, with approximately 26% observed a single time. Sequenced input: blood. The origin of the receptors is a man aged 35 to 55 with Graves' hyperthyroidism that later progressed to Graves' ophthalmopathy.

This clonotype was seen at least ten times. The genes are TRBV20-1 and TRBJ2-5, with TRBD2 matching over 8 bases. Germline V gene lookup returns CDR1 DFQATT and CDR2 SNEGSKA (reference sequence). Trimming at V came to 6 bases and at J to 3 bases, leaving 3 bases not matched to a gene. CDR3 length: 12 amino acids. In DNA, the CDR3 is TGCAGTGCCCGAGCGGGAGAAGAGACCCAGTACTTC. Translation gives CSARAGEETQYF.

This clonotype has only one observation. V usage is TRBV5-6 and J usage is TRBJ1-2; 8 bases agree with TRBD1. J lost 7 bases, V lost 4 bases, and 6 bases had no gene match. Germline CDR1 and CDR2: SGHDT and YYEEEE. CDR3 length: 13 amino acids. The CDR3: CASSTTGDGGYTF. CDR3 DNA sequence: TGTGCCAGCAGCACGACAGGGGACGGTGGCTACACCTTC.

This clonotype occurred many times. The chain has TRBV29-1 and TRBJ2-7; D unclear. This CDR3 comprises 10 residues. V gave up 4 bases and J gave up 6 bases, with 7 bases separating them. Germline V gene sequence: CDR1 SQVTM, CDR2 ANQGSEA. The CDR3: CSVVGSEQYF. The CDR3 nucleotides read TGCAGCGTTGTAGGATCCGAGCAGTACTTC.

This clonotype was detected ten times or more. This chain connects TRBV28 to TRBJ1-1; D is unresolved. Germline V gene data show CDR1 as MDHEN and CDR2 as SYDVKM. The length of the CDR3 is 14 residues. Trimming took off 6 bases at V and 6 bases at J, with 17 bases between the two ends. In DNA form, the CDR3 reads TGTGCCAGCAGCCTCAGAGGCGGGAGCGCTGAAGCTTTCTTT. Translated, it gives CASSLRGGSAEAFF.

The CDR3 nucleotides are TGTGCCAGCAGCAAATACAGAGATTCTGGAAACACCATATATTTT. Translated, it gives CASSKYRDSGNTIYF. The rearrangement links TRBV3-1 to TRBJ1-3, with D unclear. The CDR3 is made up of 15 amino acids. Trimming shortened V by 5 bases and J by 1 base, and 12 bases separated the two germline ends. Germline assignment: CDR1 LGHDT and CDR2 YNNKEL (reference sequence).

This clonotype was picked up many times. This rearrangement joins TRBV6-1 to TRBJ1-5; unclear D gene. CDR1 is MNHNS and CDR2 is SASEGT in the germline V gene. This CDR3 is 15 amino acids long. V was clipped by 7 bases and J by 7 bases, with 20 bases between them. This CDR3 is CASKPYRGDGQPQHF. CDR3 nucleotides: TGTGCCAGCAAACCTTATCGGGGAGACGGCCAGCCCCAGCATTTT.

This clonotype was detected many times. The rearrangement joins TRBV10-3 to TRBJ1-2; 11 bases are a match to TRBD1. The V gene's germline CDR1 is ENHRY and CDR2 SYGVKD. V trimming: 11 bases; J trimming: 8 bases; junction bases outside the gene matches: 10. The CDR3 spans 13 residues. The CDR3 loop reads CALHPGQGVGYTF. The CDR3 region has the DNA TGTGCCCTCCACCCGGGACAGGGGGTGGGCTACACCTTC.

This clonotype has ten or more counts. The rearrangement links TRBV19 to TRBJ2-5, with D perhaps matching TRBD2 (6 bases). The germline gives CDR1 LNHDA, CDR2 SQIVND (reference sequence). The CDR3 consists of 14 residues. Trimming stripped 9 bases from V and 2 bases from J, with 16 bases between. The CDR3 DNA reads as TGTGCCAGAACCCCATCGGGGGTTCAAGAGACCCAGTACTTC. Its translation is CARTPSGVQETQYF.

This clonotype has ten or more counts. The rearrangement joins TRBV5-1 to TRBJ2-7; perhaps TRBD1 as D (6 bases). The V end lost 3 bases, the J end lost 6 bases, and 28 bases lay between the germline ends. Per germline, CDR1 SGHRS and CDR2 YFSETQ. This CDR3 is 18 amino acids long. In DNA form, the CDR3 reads TGCGCCAGCAGCTCCCACACCTCACAGGGTCGGGTAATGGTCGAGCAGTACTTC. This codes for CASSSHTSQGRVMVEQYF.

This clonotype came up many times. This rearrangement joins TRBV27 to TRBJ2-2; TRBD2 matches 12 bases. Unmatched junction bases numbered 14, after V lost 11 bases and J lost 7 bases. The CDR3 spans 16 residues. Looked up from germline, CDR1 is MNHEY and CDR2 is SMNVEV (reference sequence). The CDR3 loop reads CAAAAPSGRDIGELFF. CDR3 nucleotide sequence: TGTGCCGCCGCGGCCCCTAGCGGGAGGGACATCGGGGAGCTGTTTTTT.

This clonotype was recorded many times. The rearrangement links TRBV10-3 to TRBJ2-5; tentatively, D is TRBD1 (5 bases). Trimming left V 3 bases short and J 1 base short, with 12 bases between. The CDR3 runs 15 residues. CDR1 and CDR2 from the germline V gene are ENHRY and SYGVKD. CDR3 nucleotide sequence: TGTGCCATCAGTGATATGGGGCAGATCCAAGAGACCCAGTACTTC. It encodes CAISDMGQIQETQYF.

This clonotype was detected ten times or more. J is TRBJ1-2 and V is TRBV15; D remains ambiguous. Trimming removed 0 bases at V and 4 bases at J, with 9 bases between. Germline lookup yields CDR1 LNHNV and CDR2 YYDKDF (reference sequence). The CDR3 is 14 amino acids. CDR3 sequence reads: CATSRDPGGYGYTF. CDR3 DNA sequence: TGTGCCACCAGCAGAGATCCAGGAGGCTATGGCTACACCTTC.

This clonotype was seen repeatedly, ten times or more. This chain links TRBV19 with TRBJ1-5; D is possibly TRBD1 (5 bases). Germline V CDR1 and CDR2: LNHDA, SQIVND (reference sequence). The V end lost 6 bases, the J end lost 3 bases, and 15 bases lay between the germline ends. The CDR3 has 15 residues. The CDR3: CASSRTRVDNQPQHF. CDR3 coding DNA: TGTGCCAGTAGCCGAACCAGGGTGGACAATCAGCCCCAGCATTTT.

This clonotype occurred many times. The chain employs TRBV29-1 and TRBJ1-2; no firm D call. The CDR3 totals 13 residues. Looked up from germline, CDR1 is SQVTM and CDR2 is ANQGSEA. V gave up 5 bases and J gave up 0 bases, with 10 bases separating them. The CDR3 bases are TGCAGCGTTAGTGAAGCAACTAACTATGGCTACACCTTC. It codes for CSVSEATNYGYTF. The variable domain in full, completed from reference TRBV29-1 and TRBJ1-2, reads SAVISQKPSRDICQRGTSLTIQCQVDSQVTMMFWYRQQPGQSLTLIATANQGSEATYESGFVIDKFPISRPNLTFSTLTVSNMSPEDSSIYLCSVSEATNYGYTFGSGTRLTVV.

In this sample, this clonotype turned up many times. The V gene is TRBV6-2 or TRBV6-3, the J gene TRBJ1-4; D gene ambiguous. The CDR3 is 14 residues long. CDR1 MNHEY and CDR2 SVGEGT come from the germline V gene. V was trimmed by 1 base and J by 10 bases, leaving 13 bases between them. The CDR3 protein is CASSYLGNQRKLFF. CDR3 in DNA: TGTGCCAGCAGTTACTTAGGGAATCAAAGAAAACTGTTTTTT.

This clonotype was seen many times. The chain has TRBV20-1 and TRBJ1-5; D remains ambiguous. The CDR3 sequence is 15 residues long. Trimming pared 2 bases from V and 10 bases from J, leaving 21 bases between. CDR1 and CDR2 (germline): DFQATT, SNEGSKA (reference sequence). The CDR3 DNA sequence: TGCAGTGCTAGATCGCCGGGATTGCGACATTTTCCCCAGCATTTT. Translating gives CSARSPGLRHFPQHF.

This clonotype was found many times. This CDR3 reads CAISGGRGRGNYGYTF. CDR3 sequence (DNA): TGTGCCATCAGTGGTGGAAGAGGGAGAGGTAACTATGGCTACACCTTC. The chain carries TRBV10-3 and TRBJ1-2; D not certain. The CDR3 is 16 amino acids. The germline CDR1 and CDR2 sequences are ENHRY and SYGVKD. V was cut by 4 bases and J by 1 base, with 16 bases left in between.

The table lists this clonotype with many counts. For the CDR3, the DNA is TGCAGTGCTAGAGATCGGCGGCAGGGGGGAACAAGGGACGAGCAGTACTTC. Encoded protein: CSARDRRQGGTRDEQYF. The chain is built from TRBV20-1 and TRBJ2-7, with D possibly matching TRBD1 (7 bases). This CDR3 is built from 17 residues. CDR1 and CDR2 from the germline V gene are DFQATT and SNEGSKA (reference sequence). Between the trimmed V and J ends, which lost 0 bases and 5 bases, there was a span of 23 bases.

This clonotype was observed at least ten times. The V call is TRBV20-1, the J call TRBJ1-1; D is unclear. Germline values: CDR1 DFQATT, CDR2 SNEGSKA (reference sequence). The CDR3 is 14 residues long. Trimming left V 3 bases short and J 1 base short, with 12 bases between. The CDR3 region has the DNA TGCAGTGCTAGCGCCCCTCGGACGAACACTGAAGCTTTCTTT. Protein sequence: CSASAPRTNTEAFF.

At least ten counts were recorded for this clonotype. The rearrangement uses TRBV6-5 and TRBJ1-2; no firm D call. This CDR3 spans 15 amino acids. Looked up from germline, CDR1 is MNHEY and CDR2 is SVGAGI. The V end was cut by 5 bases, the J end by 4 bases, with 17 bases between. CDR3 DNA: TGTGCCAGCAGTCTCCGCGGTTCACTTTCCTATGGCTACACCTTC. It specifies CASSLRGSLSYGYTF.